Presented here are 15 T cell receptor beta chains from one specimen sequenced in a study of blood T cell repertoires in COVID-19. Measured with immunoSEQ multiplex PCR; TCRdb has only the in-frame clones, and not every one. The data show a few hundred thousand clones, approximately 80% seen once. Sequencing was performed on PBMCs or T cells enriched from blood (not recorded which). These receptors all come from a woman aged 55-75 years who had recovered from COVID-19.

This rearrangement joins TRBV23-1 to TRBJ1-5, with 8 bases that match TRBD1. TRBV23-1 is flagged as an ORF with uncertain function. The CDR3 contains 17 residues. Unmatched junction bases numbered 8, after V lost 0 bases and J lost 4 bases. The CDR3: CASSQSRGDRGNQPQHF. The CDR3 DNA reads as TGCGCCAGCAGTCAATCAAGAGGAGACAGGGGTAATCAGCCCCAGCATTTT.

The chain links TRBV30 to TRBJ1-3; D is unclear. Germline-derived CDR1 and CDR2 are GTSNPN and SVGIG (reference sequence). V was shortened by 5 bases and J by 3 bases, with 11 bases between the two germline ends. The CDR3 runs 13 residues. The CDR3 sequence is CAWSGSYGNTIYF. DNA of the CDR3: TGTGCCTGGTCCGGGAGCTATGGAAACACCATATATTTT.

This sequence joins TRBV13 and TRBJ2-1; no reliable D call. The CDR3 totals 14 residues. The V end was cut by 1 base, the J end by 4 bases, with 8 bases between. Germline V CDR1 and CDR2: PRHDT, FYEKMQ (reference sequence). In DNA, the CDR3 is TGTGCCAGCAGCTTAGATACGGTATACAATGAGCAGTTCTTC. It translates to CASSLDTVYNEQFF.

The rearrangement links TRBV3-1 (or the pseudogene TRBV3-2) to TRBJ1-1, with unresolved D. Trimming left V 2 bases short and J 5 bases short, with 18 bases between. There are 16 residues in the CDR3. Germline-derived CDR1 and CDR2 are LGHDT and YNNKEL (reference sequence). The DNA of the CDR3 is TGTGCCAGCAGCCAAACCCACAGTGGTCGTGGGACTGAAGCTTTCTTT. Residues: CASSQTHSGRGTEAFF.

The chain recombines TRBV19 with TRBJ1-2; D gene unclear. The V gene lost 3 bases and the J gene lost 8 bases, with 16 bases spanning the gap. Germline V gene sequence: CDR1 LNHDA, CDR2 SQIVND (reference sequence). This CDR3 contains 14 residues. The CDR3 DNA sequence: TGTGCCAGTAGTATGACCGGCCGCGGGTCAGGCTACACCTTC. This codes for CASSMTGRGSGYTF.

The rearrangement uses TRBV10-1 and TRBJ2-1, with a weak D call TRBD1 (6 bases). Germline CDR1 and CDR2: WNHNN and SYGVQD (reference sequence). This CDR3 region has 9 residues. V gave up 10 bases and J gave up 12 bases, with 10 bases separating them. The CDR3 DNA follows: TGCGCCACCCCCAGGGGGCAGTTCTTC. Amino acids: CATPRGQFF.

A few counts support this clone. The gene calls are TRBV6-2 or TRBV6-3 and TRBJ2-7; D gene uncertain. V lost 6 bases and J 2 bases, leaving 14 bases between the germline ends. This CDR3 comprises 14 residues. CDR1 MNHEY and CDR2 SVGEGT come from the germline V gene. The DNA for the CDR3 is TGTGCCAGCAGCCCGTCCCACGGAGCCTACGAGCAGTACTTC. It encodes CASSPSHGAYEQYF.

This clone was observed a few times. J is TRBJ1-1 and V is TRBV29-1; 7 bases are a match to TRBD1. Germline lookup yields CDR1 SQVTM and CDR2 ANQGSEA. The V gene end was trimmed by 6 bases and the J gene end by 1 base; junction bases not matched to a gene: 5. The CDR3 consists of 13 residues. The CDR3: CSVFNRGNTEAFF. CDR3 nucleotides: TGCAGCGTCTTCAACAGGGGGAACACTGAAGCTTTCTTT. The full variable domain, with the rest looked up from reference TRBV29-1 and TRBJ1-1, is SAVISQKPSRDICQRGTSLTIQCQVDSQVTMMFWYRQQPGQSLTLIATANQGSEATYESGFVIDKFPISRPNLTFSTLTVSNMSPEDSSIYLCSVFNRGNTEAFFGQGTRLTVV.

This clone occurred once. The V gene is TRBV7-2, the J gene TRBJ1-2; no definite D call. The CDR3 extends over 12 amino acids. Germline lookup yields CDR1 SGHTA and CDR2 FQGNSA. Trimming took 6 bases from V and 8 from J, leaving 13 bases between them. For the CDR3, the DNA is TGTGCCAGCAGGTCAATCCTAGGAGGCTACACCTTC. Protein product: CASRSILGGYTF.

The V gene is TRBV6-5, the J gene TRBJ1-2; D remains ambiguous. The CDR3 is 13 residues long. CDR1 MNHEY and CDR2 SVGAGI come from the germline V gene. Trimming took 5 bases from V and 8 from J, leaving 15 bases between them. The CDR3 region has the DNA TGTGCCAGCAGTCTGGTGCGGGAGGGCGGCTACACCTTC. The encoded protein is CASSLVREGGYTF.

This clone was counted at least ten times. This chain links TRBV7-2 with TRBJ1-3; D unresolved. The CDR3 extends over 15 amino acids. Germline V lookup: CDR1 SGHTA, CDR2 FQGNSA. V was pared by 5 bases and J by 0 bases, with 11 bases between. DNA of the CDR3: TGTGCCAGCAGCCCGCAGGTTACCTCTGGAAACACCATATATTTT. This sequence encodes CASSPQVTSGNTIYF.

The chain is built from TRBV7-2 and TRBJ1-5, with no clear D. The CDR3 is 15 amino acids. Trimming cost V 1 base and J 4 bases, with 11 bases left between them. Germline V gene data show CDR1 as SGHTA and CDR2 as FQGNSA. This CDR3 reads CASSLGGKGNQPQHF. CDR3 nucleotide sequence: TGTGCCAGCAGCTTAGGAGGGAAGGGAAATCAGCCCCAGCATTTT.

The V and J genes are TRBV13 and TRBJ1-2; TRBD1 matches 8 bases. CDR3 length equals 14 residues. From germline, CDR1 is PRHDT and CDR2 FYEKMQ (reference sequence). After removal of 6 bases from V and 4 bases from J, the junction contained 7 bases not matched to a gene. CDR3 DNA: TGTGCCAGCAGGAAGGCAGGGGGCAGCTATGGCTACACCTTC. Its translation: CASRKAGGSYGYTF.

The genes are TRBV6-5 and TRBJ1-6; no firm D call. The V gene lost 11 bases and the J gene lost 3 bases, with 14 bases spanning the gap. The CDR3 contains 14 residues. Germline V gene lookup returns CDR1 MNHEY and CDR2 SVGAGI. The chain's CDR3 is CAAPRGSYNSPLHF. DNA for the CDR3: TGTGCCGCGCCCCGTGGGAGCTATAATTCACCCCTCCACTTT.

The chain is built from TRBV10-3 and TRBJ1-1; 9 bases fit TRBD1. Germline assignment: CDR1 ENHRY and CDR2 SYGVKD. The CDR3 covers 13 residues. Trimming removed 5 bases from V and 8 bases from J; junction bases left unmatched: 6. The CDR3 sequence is CAISIGQGTEAFF. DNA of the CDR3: TGTGCCATCAGTATCGGACAGGGGACCGAAGCTTTCTTT.